This passage covers 13 T cell receptor beta chains from one sample sequenced in a study of blood T cells in healthy people across ages. With a J-beta primer mix and a sample-barcoded 5' primer, a second PCR ran 7 to 11 cycles. MiXCR, applied by TCRdb to the 5' RACE reads, yields one record per CDR3 protein. The table includes over 1,300,000 distinct CDR3 sequences, around 55% detected once. What was sequenced was blood. The receptors come from a young man in good health.

The chain uses TRBV4-1 and TRBJ1-2; possible D gene TRBD1, 6 bases. The CDR3 has 17 residues. Trimming pared 2 bases from V and 5 bases from J, leaving 21 bases between. The germline V gene has CDR1 MGHRA and CDR2 YSYEKL. Written as DNA, the CDR3 is TGCGCCAGCAGCCAAACTCTTGTGGGGGCAGTATCTTATGGCTACACCTTC. This translates into CASSQTLVGAVSYGYTF.

The rearrangement links TRBV15 to TRBJ2-3; D is possibly TRBD1 (9 bases). Germline CDR1 LNHNV, CDR2 YYDKDF (reference sequence). Trimming removed 0 bases from V and 10 bases from J, with 38 bases in between. CDR3 length: 22 residues. The CDR3 DNA sequence: TGTGCCACCAGCAGAGATCCCGCGGATGGGACAGGGAATCGGGAGGGAATCGATTCGCAGTATTTT. Translated, it gives CATSRDPADGTGNREGIDSQYF. The entire variable domain, with the rest obtained from reference TRBV15 and TRBJ2-3, is as follows: DAMVIQNPRYQVTQFGKPVTLSCSQTLNHNVMYWYQQKSSQAPKLLFHYYDKDFNNEADTPDNFQSRRPNTSFCFLDIRSPGLGDTAMYLCATSRDPADGTGNREGIDSQYFGPGTRLTVL.

This clonotype was recorded only once. The chain links TRBV24-1 to TRBJ2-7; D is perhaps TRBD1 (6 bases). The DNA end is more similar to TRBJ2-4, so the J call may be wrong. CDR3 length: 15 residues. CDR1 is KGHDR, CDR2 SFDVKD, per germline. The chain's CDR3 is CATSDPGQGKNIQYF. CDR3 coding DNA: TGTGCCACCAGTGATCCGGGCCAGGGGAAAAACATTCAGTACTTC.

In its sample, this clonotype was seen a few times. CDR3 bases: TGTGCCAGCAGTCTAAGGGTTGGCGAGCAGTACTTC. This translates into CASSLRVGEQYF. The chain couples TRBV6-1 to TRBJ2-5, with D uncertain. The better agreement between TRBJ2-7 and the DNA end casts doubt on the J call. CDR1 is MNHNS, CDR2 SASEGT, per germline. CDR3 length: 12 amino acids.

The chain is built from TRBV6-6 and TRBJ2-1; 8 bases match TRBD1. The germline V gene encodes CDR1 MNHNY and CDR2 SVGAGI (reference sequence). V shed 5 bases, J shed 2 bases, and the junction held 5 bases outside the gene matches. CDR3 length: 15 residues. The CDR3 DNA reads TGTGCCAGCAGTAAGGACAGGGCGGCCTACAATGAGCAGTTCTTC. Residues: CASSKDRAAYNEQFF.

The chain links TRBV11-1 to TRBJ2-5; D might be TRBD1 or TRBD2, each matching 5 bases. This CDR3 spans 17 amino acids. Looked up from germline, CDR1 is SGHAT and CDR2 is FQDESV (reference sequence). Trimming took 1 base from V and 2 from J, leaving 17 bases between them. DNA for the CDR3: TGTGCCAGCAGCTTAGTGGGCGTCGGCAGGGAGCAAGAGACCCAGTACTTC. Amino acids: CASSLVGVGREQETQYF.

The gene calls are TRBV29-1 and TRBJ2-1, with 9 bases lining up with TRBD1. The CDR3 is 14 amino acids. Germline values: CDR1 SQVTM, CDR2 ANQGSEA. V trimming: 4 bases; J trimming: 7 bases; junction bases outside the gene matches: 8. CDR3 amino acids: CSVAGTGKVNEQFF. The CDR3 region has the DNA TGCAGCGTTGCCGGGACAGGGAAGGTAAATGAGCAGTTCTTC.

The DNA of the CDR3 is TGTGCCAGCAGTACAACCGGAGGATCCACTGAAGCTTTCTTT. This codes for CASSTTGGSTEAFF. V usage is TRBV7-2 and J usage is TRBJ1-1; D is ambiguous. V was shortened by 6 bases and J by 4 bases, with 15 bases between the two germline ends. The CDR3 contains 14 residues. Germline V gene lookup returns CDR1 SGHTA and CDR2 FQGNSA.

The chain employs TRBV6-6 and TRBJ1-1; D unresolved. The CDR3 consists of 12 residues. Germline CDR1 reads MNHNY; CDR2 reads SVGAGI (reference sequence). Trimming stripped 7 bases from V and 10 bases from J, with 16 bases between. The CDR3 loop is CASISTDIRAFF. Written as DNA, the CDR3 is TGTGCCAGCATCTCGACCGATATTAGAGCTTTCTTT.

The chain uses TRBV29-1 and TRBJ2-5, with 8 nucleotides matching TRBD1. V shed 2 bases, J shed 4 bases, and the junction held 3 bases outside the gene matches. This CDR3 has 13 amino acids. Germline-derived CDR1 and CDR2 are SQVTM and ANQGSEA. The CDR3 nucleotides read TGCAGCGTTGAATTCGACAGGGGAGAGACCCAGTACTTC. Its protein product is CSVEFDRGETQYF.

In its sample, this clonotype was seen a few times. This rearrangement joins TRBV6-6 to TRBJ2-7; 7 bases align to TRBD1. The CDR3 contains 14 residues. Germline V gives CDR1 MNHNY, CDR2 SVGAGI (reference sequence). Trimming cost V 10 bases and J 2 bases; bases outside gene matches: 11. CDR3 in DNA: TGTGCCACCAGATACCACAGGGGAACCTACGAGCAGTACTTC. Its protein is CATRYHRGTYEQYF.

The rearrangement links TRBV7-2 to TRBJ2-7; no definite D call. V lost 1 base and J lost 4, with 23 bases in between. The CDR3 is 18 residues long. Germline V gene lookup returns CDR1 SGHTA and CDR2 FQGNSA. CDR3 protein: CASSLVGSLHTEFYEQYF. Here the CDR3 DNA reads TGTGCCAGCAGCTTAGTCGGATCATTGCATACGGAGTTTTACGAGCAGTACTTC.

V usage is TRBV10-3 and J usage is TRBJ2-2; D may be TRBD2 (6 bases). Looked up from germline, CDR1 is ENHRY and CDR2 is SYGVKD. CDR3 length: 16 residues. Trimming took 0 bases from V and 4 from J, leaving 12 bases between them. The CDR3 DNA sequence: TGTGCCATCAGTGAGTCGACGGGAGTGGGCACCGGGGAGCTGTTTTTT. Protein product: CAISESTGVGTGELFF.